A selection of T cell receptor beta chains follows, all from one sample in a study of identical twins. TCRdb reprocessed the 5' RACE reads via MiXCR and lists one record per CDR3 protein. The repertoire holds 150,000 or so distinct CDR3 sequences, with under 4.5% as singletons. The source material was memory T cells sorted from blood. The receptors come from a man younger than 35 in good health. Both conserved end residues are part of each CDR3. A D gene is named only where the DNA matches it firmly. Not every row has a clone size; where given, it reads once, few, many or a size class.

many	TRBV20-1	.	TRBJ2-7	TGCAGTGCTGGTCCTAGCGACCAAATCTCCTACGAGCAGTACTTC	CSAGPSDQISYEQYF
.	TRBV20-1	.	TRBJ2-5	TGCAGTGCTAGCAAGGCAGAAGAGACCCAGTACTTC	CSASKAEETQYF
.	TRBV7-8	TRBD2	TRBJ2-5	TGTGCCAGCAGCTTAAGGCGGGAGAACATAAAAAGAGAGACCCAGTACTTC	CASSLRRENIKRETQYF
many	TRBV28	.	TRBJ2-7	TGTGCCAGCAGTTTAGGAGGGGGCTATACCTACGAGCAGTACTTC	CASSLGGGYTYEQYF
many	TRBV9	.	TRBJ2-1	TGTGCCAGCAGCCCCCGGGATAGCAGAGGGTCCTACAATGAGCAGTTCTTC	CASSPRDSRGSYNEQFF
many	TRBV6-1	.	TRBJ1-1	TGTGCCAGCAGTGACAAGCCAGGGGTGAACACTGAAGCTTTCTTT	CASSDKPGVNTEAFF
many	TRBV28	.	TRBJ1-5	TGTGCCAGCAGTTTATTGGTGGAGGGGAGTCAGCCCCAGCATTTT	CASSLLVEGSQPQHF
many	TRBV20-1	.	TRBJ2-2	TGCAGTGCTAGTCGGGACACCGGGGAGCTGTTTTTT	CSASRDTGELFF
many	TRBV20-1	.	TRBJ2-3	TGCAGTTCCTCGAGGGGGTCTAGGGATACGCAGTATTTT	CSSSRGSRDTQYF
many	TRBV30	.	TRBJ2-4	TGTGCCTGGAGTGTAGCCAAAAACATTCAGTACTTC	CAWSVAKNIQYF
many	TRBV5-1	.	TRBJ2-7	TGCGCCAGCAGCTGGGACACCGCCGAGCAGTACTTC	CASSWDTAEQYF
many	TRBV7-9	.	TRBJ2-7	TGTGCCACCGCGGTGGGGGAGCAGTACTTC	CATAVGEQYF
.	TRBV20-1	TRBD2	TRBJ2-4	TGCAGTGCTGCCGGACTAGCGGGAGAAGTGGCCAAAAACATTCAGTACTTC	CSAAGLAGEVAKNIQYF
few	TRBV7-8	.	TRBJ1-6	TGTGCCAGCAGCTTTTCCCCGGGACGGAATTCACCCCTCCACTTT	CASSFSPGRNSPLHF
many	TRBV29-1	.	TRBJ2-5	TGCAGCGTTGAAGATTCAGTGGCAGGACAAGAGACCCAGTACTTC	CSVEDSVAGQETQYF
many	TRBV27	.	TRBJ2-3	TGTGCCAGCAGTTGGAGGGGGCCGGTAGATACGCAGTATTTT	CASSWRGPVDTQYF